The 30 T cell receptor beta chains below all came from one sample that was sequenced in a study of cytomegalovirus exposure and HLA in healthy donors. The primer mix had 60 Vbeta and 13 Jbeta primers. TCRdb's table, derived via immunoSEQ multiplex PCR, lists solely in-frame clones and lacks some. The sample records more than 110,000 clones, just under 80% being singletons. Sequencing was done on a sample of PBMCs. Source of these receptors: a man aged 25-45 years in good health and CMV-seronegative.

The V and J genes are TRBV11-2 and TRBJ2-2; D may be TRBD1 (6 bases). Germline V gene lookup returns CDR1 SGHAT and CDR2 FQNNGV. V was pared by 4 bases and J by 0 bases, with 12 bases between. CDR3 size: 16 residues. This CDR3 reads CASSSTGLANTGELFF. The CDR3 region has the DNA TGTGCCAGCAGCTCCACAGGGTTGGCGAACACCGGGGAGCTGTTTTTT. The full variable domain, rest sourced from reference TRBV11-2 and TRBJ2-2, is EAGVAQSPRYKIIEKRQSVAFWCNPISGHATLYWYQQILGQGPKLLIQFQNNGVVDDSQLPKDRFSAERLKGVDSTLKIQPAKLEDSAVYLCASSSTGLANTGELFFGEGSRLTVL.

J is TRBJ1-1 and V is TRBV2, with a weak D call TRBD1 (5 bases). The germline CDR1 and CDR2 sequences are SNHLY and FYNNEI. V lost 2 bases and J 3 bases, leaving 7 bases between the germline ends. The CDR3 contains 13 residues. The chain's CDR3 is CASSERGDTEAFF. CDR3 sequence (DNA): TGTGCCAGCAGTGAACGGGGGGACACTGAAGCTTTCTTT.

The V and J genes are TRBV15 and TRBJ2-1, with TRBD1 identical over 9 bases. The CDR3 is 15 amino acids. In germline, CDR1 is LNHNV, CDR2 YYDKDF (reference sequence). Trimming took 5 bases from V and 8 from J; bases not matched to a gene: 10. The CDR3 coding sequence is TGTGCCACCAGCGGGACGGGACAGGGCTATGATGAGCAGTTCTTC. Amino acids: CATSGTGQGYDEQFF.

This clone showed up just a few times. J is TRBJ1-5 and V is TRBV6-5; D is possibly TRBD1 (5 bases). The germline V and J ends were trimmed by 6 bases and 3 bases, with 12 bases remaining between them. This CDR3 has 14 amino acids. Germline assignment: CDR1 MNHEY and CDR2 SVGAGI. The CDR3, as DNA: TGTGCCAGCAGCCCGGCAGGGAACAATCAGCCCCAGCATTTT. Protein: CASSPAGNNQPQHF.

The chain links TRBV6-6 to TRBJ2-2, with TRBD1 as a possible D gene (5 bases). Germline CDR1 is MNHNY and CDR2 is SVGAGI (reference sequence). The V and J ends lost 6 bases and 4 bases respectively, with 9 bases between them. The CDR3 runs 13 residues. CDR3 sequence (DNA): TGTGCCAGCAGGCCCCAGGGCACCGGGGAGCTGTTTTTT. It specifies CASRPQGTGELFF.

The chain employs TRBV6-1 and TRBJ2-1; 8 nucleotides line up with TRBD2. CDR3 length: 15 residues. Per the germline V gene, CDR1 is MNHNS and CDR2 is SASEGT. Unmatched junction bases numbered 8, after V lost 10 bases and J lost 0 bases. CDR3 coding DNA: TGTGCCACCCAGCCGGGGGGGGGCTCCTACAATGAGCAGTTCTTC. It yields the protein CATQPGGGSYNEQFF.

For the CDR3, the DNA is TGTGCCTGGACGGGGACAGGCAATCAGCCCCAGCATTTT. Translating it yields CAWTGTGNQPQHF. This sequence joins TRBV30 and TRBJ1-5; 7 bases agree with TRBD1. After removal of 4 bases from V and 2 bases from J, the junction contained 2 bases not matched to a gene. CDR3 length: 13 amino acids. Germline V CDR1 and CDR2: GTSNPN, SVGIG (reference sequence).

V usage is TRBV6-5 and J usage is TRBJ1-2; D gene unclear. The germline CDR1 and CDR2 sequences are MNHEY and SVGAGI. V was clipped by 4 bases and J by 4 bases, with 19 bases between them. The CDR3 has 16 amino acids. The CDR3 coding sequence is TGTGCCAGCAGTTTTAGCTTCTCCACCCCCCCCTATGGCTACACCTTC. This translates into CASSFSFSTPPYGYTF.

The chain employs TRBV5-8 and TRBJ1-3; D not resolved. Germline-derived CDR1 and CDR2 are SGHTS and YDEGEE. The CDR3 is 15 residues long. V was pared by 9 bases and J by 0 bases, with 16 bases between. CDR3 residues: CAIPKLHYSGNTIYF. The DNA of the CDR3 is TGTGCCATCCCAAAGCTGCATTACTCTGGAAACACCATATATTTT.

This clone was counted ten times or more. The V call is TRBV28, the J call TRBJ1-2; D remains ambiguous. The CDR3 consists of 13 residues. Germline CDR1 reads MDHEN; CDR2 reads SYDVKM. The V end was cut by 6 bases, the J end by 3 bases, with 11 bases between. CDR3 nucleotide sequence: TGTGCCAGCAGGTACCGCAGGTACTATGGCTACACCTTC. This translates into CASRYRRYYGYTF.

The V gene is TRBV28, the J gene TRBJ1-1, with D unclear. Germline V CDR1 and CDR2: MDHEN, SYDVKM. CDR3 length: 11 residues. V lost 3 bases and J lost 7, with 6 bases in between. CDR3 sequence reads: CASSFELEAFF. The CDR3 DNA sequence: TGTGCCAGCAGTTTTGAACTTGAAGCTTTCTTT.

The chain joins TRBV10-3 to TRBJ2-3; 9 positions match TRBD1. CDR1 is ENHRY and CDR2 is SYGVKD in the germline V gene. Losses at the gene ends were 3 bases for V and 5 bases for J; bases not matched to a gene: 24. The CDR3 runs to 21 residues. This CDR3 is CAISEILVGGDRARPGDTQYF. The CDR3 DNA sequence: TGTGCCATCAGTGAAATTTTGGTGGGGGGGGACAGGGCGCGTCCCGGAGATACGCAGTATTTT.

This rearrangement joins TRBV5-1 to TRBJ2-5, with 7 bases fitting TRBD1. With 4 bases clipped from V and 1 base from J, the junction kept 1 base outside the gene matches. The length of the CDR3 is 13 residues. CDR1 and CDR2 (germline): SGHRS, YFSETQ. The CDR3 DNA reads as TGCGCCAGCAGCCAGGGGGTCCAAGAGACCCAGTACTTC. Protein sequence: CASSQGVQETQYF.

The chain carries TRBV5-1 and TRBJ1-1, with a weak D call TRBD1 (5 bases). CDR1 SGHRS and CDR2 YFSETQ come from the germline V gene. Trimming took off 0 bases at V and 1 base at J, with 7 bases between the two ends. The length of the CDR3 is 14 residues. In nucleotides, the CDR3 is TGCGCCAGCAGCTTGGGACAGCCGAACACTGAAGCTTTCTTT. Translation: CASSLGQPNTEAFF.

This chain joins TRBV15 and TRBJ1-1; weak D call: TRBD1 (5 bases). Trimming stripped 0 bases from V and 10 bases from J, with 15 bases between. CDR1 and CDR2 (germline): LNHNV, YYDKDF (reference sequence). The CDR3 loop spans 14 amino acids. The CDR3 loop reads CATSRDWGGERAFF. CDR3 DNA sequence: TGTGCCACCAGCAGAGATTGGGGCGGAGAAAGAGCTTTCTTT.

This chain links TRBV5-1 with TRBJ2-6, with 7 bases lining up with TRBD1. Per germline, CDR1 SGHRS and CDR2 YFSETQ. The CDR3 extends over 17 amino acids. Trimming took 0 bases from V and 2 from J; bases not matched to a gene: 5. In nucleotides, the CDR3 is TGCGCCAGCAGCTTGGTGGCAGGGGGTACTGGGGCCAACGTCCTGACTTTC. It translates to CASSLVAGGTGANVLTF.

The CDR3 bases are TGCAGCGTTGAAGACGGCAGCTACAGACAATCGGGGGGCTACACCTTC. Its protein is CSVEDGSYRQSGGYTF. This chain connects TRBV29-1 to TRBJ1-2; no definite D call. Germline V gene lookup returns CDR1 SQVTM and CDR2 ANQGSEA. V lost 0 bases and J 8 bases, leaving 22 bases between the germline ends. This CDR3 comprises 16 residues. Full variable domain (missing parts from reference TRBV29-1 and TRBJ1-2): SAVISQKPSRDICQRGTSLTIQCQVDSQVTMMFWYRQQPGQSLTLIATANQGSEATYESGFVIDKFPISRPNLTFSTLTVSNMSPEDSSIYLCSVEDGSYRQSGGYTFGSGTRLTVV.

The J gene is TRBJ1-5, the V gene TRBV2; D may be TRBD1 (5 bases). Germline V gene data show CDR1 as SNHLY and CDR2 as FYNNEI. The CDR3 has 14 residues. With 1 base removed from V and 7 bases from J, the gap between germline ends came to 11 bases. The CDR3 reads CASSEGRGRQPQHF. CDR3 DNA: TGTGCCAGCAGTGAAGGGCGGGGGAGACAGCCCCAGCATTTT.

The V call is TRBV27, the J call TRBJ1-5; possible D gene TRBD1, 5 bases. CDR1 and CDR2 (germline): MNHEY, SMNVEV (reference sequence). Trimming cost V 5 bases and J 9 bases, with 17 bases left between them. This CDR3 comprises 14 residues. CDR3 in DNA: TGTGCCAGCAGTCCCGGACACCGACCCGGGCCCCAGCATTTT. Translation gives CASSPGHRPGPQHF.

The J gene is TRBJ2-1, the V gene TRBV18, with 7 bases that match TRBD2. Germline assignment: CDR1 KGHSH and CDR2 LQKENI. V lost 3 bases, J lost 0 bases, and 5 bases stayed unmatched. The CDR3 runs 16 residues. DNA of the CDR3: TGTGCCAGCTCACCTAGAGCGGGGAGCTCCTACAATGAGCAGTTCTTC. The encoded protein is CASSPRAGSSYNEQFF.

The chain has TRBV2 and TRBJ2-3; possibly TRBD2 for D (6 bases). Per the germline V gene, CDR1 is SNHLY and CDR2 is FYNNEI. The CDR3 loop spans 14 amino acids. Trimming left V 7 bases short and J 1 base short, with 12 bases between. The CDR3 loop is CASTAGRRTDTQYF. In nucleotides, the CDR3 is TGTGCCAGCACCGCGGGACGGCGCACAGATACGCAGTATTTT.

The V and J genes are TRBV5-1 and TRBJ2-3, with D tentatively TRBD1 (5 bases). This CDR3 spans 16 amino acids. V lost 0 bases to trimming and J lost 0 bases, with 11 bases between them. Germline V gene lookup returns CDR1 SGHRS and CDR2 YFSETQ. CDR3 sequence: CASSLASRGSTDTQYF. CDR3 nucleotides: TGCGCCAGCAGCTTGGCCTCAAGGGGTAGCACAGATACGCAGTATTTT.

This chain joins TRBV29-1 and TRBJ2-7; TRBD2 is a possible D gene (6 bases). The V and J ends lost 4 bases and 7 bases respectively, with 20 bases between them. CDR1 is SQVTM, CDR2 ANQGSEA, per germline. The CDR3 spans 14 residues. CDR3 nucleotides: TGCAGCGTTGCCTTGACTAGTCCACCGTGGGAGCAGTACTTC. Protein product: CSVALTSPPWEQYF.

There are a few counts of this clone. The chain combines TRBV5-6 with TRBJ1-1; TRBD1 is a possible D gene (6 bases). V dropped 3 bases and J dropped 4 bases, with 10 bases sitting between them. The CDR3 runs to 13 residues. CDR1 is SGHDT and CDR2 is YYEEEE in the germline V gene. CDR3 in amino acids: CASSWQGPTEAFF. Here the CDR3 DNA reads TGTGCCAGCAGCTGGCAGGGGCCCACTGAAGCTTTCTTT.

The chain employs TRBV25-1 and TRBJ2-7; D remains ambiguous. Trimming took off 6 bases at V and 2 bases at J, with 5 bases between the two ends. Germline V gene lookup returns CDR1 MGHDK and CDR2 SYGVNS. This CDR3 region has 11 residues. CDR3 region: CASSPAYEQYF. The CDR3 DNA sequence: TGTGCCAGCAGCCCAGCCTACGAGCAGTACTTC.

The chain has TRBV10-2 and TRBJ2-3; a possible D gene is TRBD2 (7 bases). Germline values: CDR1 WSHSY, CDR2 SAAADI. This CDR3 spans 15 amino acids. V gave up 8 bases and J gave up 4 bases, with 19 bases separating them. The DNA of the CDR3 is TGCGCCAGCCGAGTGGGGGGGGCCAGGTCAGATACGCAGTATTTT. Protein sequence: CASRVGGARSDTQYF.

This chain links TRBV18 with TRBJ1-4; 9 bases match TRBD1. The CDR3 is made up of 13 amino acids. Germline trimming cut 8 bases from V and 8 bases from J; bases unmatched to any gene: 6. Germline V gene sequence: CDR1 KGHSH, CDR2 LQKENI. CDR3 amino acids: CASGQGTREKLFF. The CDR3 DNA follows: TGTGCCAGCGGACAGGGGACTCGAGAAAAACTGTTTTTT.

The chain couples TRBV29-1 to TRBJ1-2; 8 bases are a match to TRBD1. CDR1 is SQVTM and CDR2 is ANQGSEA in the germline V gene. V trimming: 7 bases; J trimming: 3 bases; junction bases outside the gene matches: 7. The CDR3 has 13 amino acids. The CDR3 sequence: CSAGQGMDYGYTF. DNA of the CDR3: TGCAGCGCTGGACAGGGAATGGACTATGGCTACACCTTC.

The chain links TRBV6-4 to TRBJ2-1, with 8 bases identical to TRBD2. CDR3 length: 15 residues. Germline lookup yields CDR1 MRHNA and CDR2 SNTAGT. The V and J ends lost 4 bases and 4 bases, in that order; junction bases with no gene match: 6. In DNA, the CDR3 is TGTGCCAGCAGTGTCAAGCGGGAGTCGTACAATGAGCAGTTCTTC. Translated, it gives CASSVKRESYNEQFF.

The chain is built from TRBV7-9 and TRBJ1-1, with 8 positions matching TRBD1. The CDR3 runs to 16 residues. V lost 0 bases and J lost 1; bases outside the gene matches: 4. The germline gives CDR1 SEHNR, CDR2 FQNEAQ (reference sequence). Here the CDR3 DNA reads TGTGCCAGCAGCTTAGCGCCCGGGACAGGGAACACTGAAGCTTTCTTT. This sequence encodes CASSLAPGTGNTEAFF.